These 21 T cell receptor beta chains originate from one sample sequenced in a study of beta chain features in type 1 diabetes (dated by TCRdb to 2017 to 2018). Library method: the immunoSEQ multiplex PCR assay. The entire isolated RNA was reverse transcribed using the High Capacity cDNA Reverse Transcription Kit, and thus expressed TCRB transcripts were sequenced. This is the immuneACCESS table as TCRdb keeps it, with only in-frame sequences that have V and J called. A part of the clones is gone; compared with another copy, unresolved V genes explain less than half, and the rest is unexplained. The sample includes roughly 170,000 clones, with approximately 13% observed a single time. The ten largest clones represent 0.55% to 0.8% of the sample. Sequenced: central memory CD4+ T cells from blood. All receptors come from a woman aged 18-29 years in good health.

This clone was seen only a few times. V is TRBV30 and J is TRBJ2-1; 10 nucleotides match TRBD1. CDR1 GTSNPN and CDR2 SVGIG come from the germline V gene (reference sequence). The V gene end was trimmed by 3 bases and the J gene end by 10 bases; junction bases not matched to a gene: 9. There are 14 residues in the CDR3. The CDR3 DNA reads TGTGCCTGGAGGGCCGGGACAGGGGTGAGAGAGCAGTTCTTC. Its protein product is CAWRAGTGVREQFF.

The chain is built from TRBV30 and TRBJ1-2, with TRBD1 matching over 7 bases. The CDR3 runs 14 residues. Germline CDR1 reads GTSNPN; CDR2 reads SVGIG (reference sequence). After removal of 1 base from V and 2 bases from J, the junction contained 4 bases not matched to a gene. The CDR3 here is CAWSAGQLNYGYTF. CDR3 DNA: TGTGCCTGGAGTGCGGGACAGCTCAACTATGGCTACACCTTC.

This chain connects TRBV6-5 to TRBJ2-5, with D possibly being TRBD2 (6 bases). The CDR3 extends over 13 amino acids. Trimming took off 10 bases at V and 0 bases at J, with 12 bases between the two ends. Germline V gene data show CDR1 as MNHEY and CDR2 as SVGAGI. The CDR3 loop is CATSSGYQETQYF. In DNA, the CDR3 is TGTGCCACCTCCAGCGGGTACCAAGAGACCCAGTACTTC.

This clone was counted between two and nine times. The chain is built from TRBV28 and TRBJ2-7, with D unclear. The CDR3 length is 13 residues. Germline V gives CDR1 MDHEN, CDR2 SYDVKM. With 3 bases removed from V and 6 bases from J, the gap between germline ends came to 12 bases. The DNA of the CDR3 is TGTGCCAGCAGTTTGCGCGTACCAGGCGAGCAGTACTTC. It codes for CASSLRVPGEQYF.

This clone was observed a handful of times. The gene calls are TRBV27 and TRBJ2-5, with 7 bases aligning to TRBD1. Germline CDR1 MNHEY, CDR2 SMNVEV (reference sequence). Unmatched junction bases numbered 10, after V lost 7 bases and J lost 5 bases. The CDR3 extends over 14 amino acids. This CDR3 is CASNWTGRGETQYF. The CDR3 region has the DNA TGTGCCAGCAACTGGACAGGCAGGGGGGAGACCCAGTACTTC.

The V and J genes are TRBV28 and TRBJ1-5, with a tentative D call TRBD1 (6 bases). V lost 6 bases to trimming and J lost 0 bases, with 12 bases between them. Germline V gives CDR1 MDHEN, CDR2 SYDVKM. This CDR3 contains 15 residues. Written as DNA, the CDR3 is TGTGCCAGCAGCATGGGACATTATAGCAATCAGCCCCAGCATTTT. Its translation: CASSMGHYSNQPQHF.

This clone has just a few counts. The chain recombines TRBV28 with TRBJ2-7, with 7 positions matching TRBD1. This CDR3 spans 15 amino acids. V lost 8 bases, J lost 3 bases, and 13 bases stayed unmatched. Germline CDR1 and CDR2: MDHEN and SYDVKM. The CDR3, as DNA: TGTGCCAGCCGGCTTTCGACAGGGAATATCTACGAGCAGTACTTC. Encoded protein: CASRLSTGNIYEQYF.

This clone was counted between two and nine times. This rearrangement joins TRBV29-1 to TRBJ2-1, with TRBD1 matching 9 bases. Looked up from germline, CDR1 is SQVTM and CDR2 is ANQGSEA. The CDR3 contains 14 residues. With V trimmed by 5 bases and J by 8 bases, 10 bases remained unmatched. CDR3: CSVIRTGARDEQFF. The CDR3 DNA reads as TGCAGCGTTATTAGGACAGGGGCGAGGGATGAGCAGTTCTTC.

This clone was seen more than once but under ten times. The CDR3 bases are TGTGCCAGCAGCTTCTTAGCGGGCCAGCAGTTCTTC. Protein product: CASSFLAGQQFF. The chain has TRBV9 and TRBJ2-1, with TRBD2 matching over 7 bases. The length of the CDR3 is 12 residues. Germline V CDR1 and CDR2: SGDLS, YYNGEE. The ends lost 4 bases at V and 11 bases at J; junction bases unmatched: 6.

V and J are TRBV5-4 and TRBJ2-7, with 10 nucleotides matching TRBD1. CDR3 length equals 15 residues. Looked up from germline, CDR1 is SGHNT and CDR2 is YYREEE (reference sequence). V lost 0 bases and J lost 2; bases outside the gene matches: 2. The CDR3 region is CASSLGDRGTYEQYF. DNA of the CDR3: TGTGCCAGCAGCTTGGGGGACAGGGGTACCTACGAGCAGTACTTC.

This clone was found a few times. V is TRBV9 and J is TRBJ2-3; D remains ambiguous. V was trimmed by 0 bases and J by 6 bases, leaving 11 bases between them. The CDR3 contains 14 residues. Germline-derived CDR1 and CDR2 are SGDLS and YYNGEE. The CDR3 here is CASSVEWPRDTQYF. The CDR3 DNA is TGTGCCAGCAGCGTAGAGTGGCCTAGGGATACGCAGTATTTT.

The chain combines TRBV11-2 with TRBJ2-5; 9 positions agree with TRBD1. V lost 4 bases, J lost 5 bases, and 11 bases stayed unmatched. The length of the CDR3 is 16 residues. Germline V CDR1 and CDR2: SGHAT, FQNNGV. This chain's CDR3 is CASSSAPGQGRETQYF. CDR3 DNA: TGTGCCAGCAGCTCGGCCCCGGGACAGGGAAGGGAGACCCAGTACTTC.

This chain links TRBV5-1 with TRBJ2-7; tentative D call: TRBD2 (6 bases). The germline V gene has CDR1 SGHRS and CDR2 YFSETQ. CDR3 size: 12 residues. Trimming took off 8 bases at V and 5 bases at J, with 14 bases between the two ends. CDR3 residues: CASNGGKDEQYF. The CDR3 DNA sequence: TGCGCCAGTAACGGCGGGAAGGACGAGCAGTACTTC.

This rearrangement joins TRBV28 to TRBJ1-4; TRBD1 matches at 7 bases. The CDR3 is made up of 14 amino acids. After removal of 6 bases from V and 5 bases from J, the junction contained 6 bases not matched to a gene. The V gene's germline CDR1 is MDHEN and CDR2 SYDVKM. The CDR3 is CASRLTGVNEKLFF. The CDR3 DNA sequence: TGTGCCAGCAGGCTAACAGGGGTCAATGAAAAACTGTTTTTT.

This clone showed up just a few times. V is TRBV25-1 and J is TRBJ2-1; 7 nucleotides line up with TRBD1. Trimming removed 7 bases from V and 0 bases from J; junction bases left unmatched: 6. Germline V gene data show CDR1 as MGHDK and CDR2 as SYGVNS. The CDR3 length is 15 residues. CDR3 coding DNA: TGTGCCAGCACGTCCGGGACAGTCTCCTACAATGAGCAGTTCTTC. Protein sequence: CASTSGTVSYNEQFF.

This clone came up a few times. The J gene is TRBJ2-3, the V gene TRBV6-5, with TRBD2 matching over 8 bases. J was trimmed by 1 base and V by 6 bases; bases with no gene match: 6. The CDR3 contains 15 residues. Germline V gives CDR1 MNHEY, CDR2 SVGAGI. The CDR3 is CASRKRETRTDTQYF. DNA of the CDR3: TGTGCCAGCAGGAAGCGGGAGACCCGCACAGATACGCAGTATTTT.

This chain connects TRBV10-3 to TRBJ1-3; TRBD1 matches at 8 bases. CDR1 and CDR2 from the germline V gene are ENHRY and SYGVKD. This CDR3 contains 14 residues. After removal of 8 bases from V and 0 bases from J, the junction contained 3 bases not matched to a gene. The CDR3 region is CAILGTGSGNTIYF. The CDR3 DNA follows: TGTGCCATCCTCGGGACAGGCTCTGGAAACACCATATATTTT.

This clone has just a few counts. The rearrangement uses TRBV2 and TRBJ2-1, with 8 bases lining up with TRBD2. The J segment lost 3 bases and the V segment lost 5 bases, leaving 6 bases of the junction unmatched. The CDR3 length is 15 residues. Germline CDR1 SNHLY, CDR2 FYNNEI. CDR3: CASSLTGGNYNEQFF. CDR3 nucleotides: TGTGCCAGCAGTCTGACGGGAGGGAACTACAATGAGCAGTTCTTC.

The genes are TRBV19 and TRBJ2-5; 7 nucleotides agree with TRBD2. Trimming removed 3 bases from V and 4 bases from J; junction bases left unmatched: 2. The CDR3 runs to 13 residues. Germline values: CDR1 LNHDA, CDR2 SQIVND (reference sequence). This chain's CDR3 is CASSIQRGETQYF. In DNA, the CDR3 is TGTGCCAGTAGTATCCAGCGGGGAGAGACCCAGTACTTC.

The chain uses TRBV2 and TRBJ1-2; TRBD1 aligns across 9 bases. Trimming cost V 7 bases and J 5 bases; bases outside gene matches: 8. CDR1 SNHLY and CDR2 FYNNEI come from the germline V gene. The length of the CDR3 is 14 residues. The CDR3 DNA follows: TGTGCCAGCACCCCTGCCGGGACAGGGTATGGCTACACCTTC. Translated, it gives CASTPAGTGYGYTF.

The rearrangement joins TRBV11-2 to TRBJ2-7, with a possible D match to TRBD2 (5 bases). The germline V and J ends were trimmed by 5 bases and 2 bases, with 13 bases remaining between them. The germline V gene encodes CDR1 SGHAT and CDR2 FQNNGV. The CDR3 is 14 residues long. The CDR3 region has the DNA TGTGCCAGCAGCACGGAGCGGCTCACCTACGAGCAGTACTTC. Translated, it gives CASSTERLTYEQYF.